Shown below are 9 T cell receptor beta chains from a single sample sequenced in a study of beta chain features in type 1 diabetes. Study-wide results and limits: Type 1 diabetes patients had moderately but significantly shorter TCRB CDR3s in all four CD4+ subsets.

Expressed TCRB transcripts were sequenced, since all the RNA that had been isolated was reverse transcribed. Sequencing was performed with immunoSEQ multiplex PCR; in TCRdb, only in-frame clones are kept and a portion is missing. The data hold about 160,000 clones, with more than 60% observed a single time. For these TCRs, the target antigens are not known. Sequenced input: naive CD4+ T cells from blood. These receptors were taken from a man younger than 45 with type 1 diabetes.

The J gene is TRBJ2-5, the V gene TRBV30; D is possibly TRBD2 (7 bases). Trimming removed 4 bases from V and 2 bases from J, with 11 bases in between. The CDR3 is 13 amino acids. Germline V lookup: CDR1 GTSNPN, CDR2 SVGIG (reference sequence). The CDR3 region is CAWNRGAQETQYF. The CDR3 region has the DNA TGTGCCTGGAATCGGGGGGCTCAAGAGACCCAGTACTTC.

In this sample, this clone turned up a few times. This rearrangement joins TRBV25-1 to TRBJ2-4; 9 bases line up with TRBD1. Germline CDR1 MGHDK, CDR2 SYGVNS. The V gene end was trimmed by 10 bases and the J gene end by 1 base; junction bases not matched to a gene: 8. There are 15 residues in the CDR3. The CDR3 sequence is CATGTGIGAKNIQYF. Written as DNA, the CDR3 is TGTGCCACCGGGACAGGGATTGGGGCCAAAAACATTCAGTACTTC.

This CDR3 is CASSPERWRGETQYF. As DNA, the CDR3 is TGTGCCAGCAGCCCAGAAAGGTGGCGCGGAGAGACCCAGTACTTC. J is TRBJ2-5 and V is TRBV14; no firm D call. From germline, CDR1 is SGHDN and CDR2 FVKESK. The V and J ends lost 4 bases and 4 bases respectively, with 16 bases between them. CDR3 length: 15 residues.

Only a few counts were recorded for this clone. The chain couples TRBV14 to TRBJ2-1; tentatively, D is TRBD2 (7 bases). This CDR3 is built from 16 residues. Germline assignment: CDR1 SGHDN and CDR2 FVKESK. The V end lost 4 bases, the J end lost 3 bases, and 16 bases lay between the germline ends. The CDR3 nucleotides are TGTGCCAGCAGCCCTCTAACGGGGGGCCTCTACAATGAGCAGTTCTTC. Its translation is CASSPLTGGLYNEQFF.

The chain couples TRBV2 to TRBJ2-4; 7 bases map to TRBD1. V shed 7 bases, J shed 8 bases, and the junction held 5 bases outside the gene matches. The CDR3 is made up of 12 amino acids. Germline V gene sequence: CDR1 SNHLY, CDR2 FYNNEI. The CDR3 nucleotides are TGTGCCAGCACCAGGGACAGACACATTCAGTACTTC. It translates to CASTRDRHIQYF.

The chain has TRBV30 and TRBJ1-5; D gene ambiguous. Per germline, CDR1 GTSNPN and CDR2 SVGIG (reference sequence). CDR3 length: 13 residues. V was shortened by 0 bases and J by 7 bases, with 10 bases between the two germline ends. CDR3 sequence reads: CAWSVQPGQPQHF. The DNA for the CDR3 is TGTGCCTGGAGTGTCCAGCCCGGACAGCCCCAGCATTTT.

The chain joins TRBV7-9 to TRBJ2-3, with 8 bases fitting TRBD2. The J segment lost 1 base and the V segment lost 5 bases, leaving 5 bases of the junction unmatched. CDR1 is SEHNR and CDR2 is FQNEAQ in the germline V gene (reference sequence). The length of the CDR3 is 15 residues. CDR3 DNA sequence: TGTGCCAGCAGCCACTCACTAGCGGGCACAGATACGCAGTATTTT. Amino acid sequence: CASSHSLAGTDTQYF.

The chain joins TRBV7-9 to TRBJ2-7; D perhaps matches TRBD2 (6 bases). Germline assignment: CDR1 SEHNR and CDR2 FQNEAQ (reference sequence). The CDR3 is 14 amino acids. With 5 bases removed from V and 5 bases from J, the gap between germline ends came to 16 bases. DNA of the CDR3: TGTGCCAGCAGCCCGGGGGTGCTGATCAACGAGCAGTACTTC. Translated, it gives CASSPGVLINEQYF.

Only a few counts were recorded for this clone. V gene TRBV13 combines with J gene TRBJ2-1; no firm D call. V was cut by 6 bases and J by 0 bases, with 9 bases left in between. The germline V gene has CDR1 PRHDT and CDR2 FYEKMQ (reference sequence). The CDR3 spans 14 residues. CDR3 nucleotide sequence: TGTGCCAGCAGTGGCAGGAGCTCCTACAATGAGCAGTTCTTC. As protein: CASSGRSSYNEQFF.